The clone carrying this T cell receptor (beta chain) was counted at least ten times. The target antigen is unknown. RNA transcripts served as template for amplifying TCR beta CDR3 sequences. RT-PCR was first run with HTBI primers, then multiplex PCR in a second round. TCRdb called the multiplex PCR reads again in MiXCR, with one record for every CDR3 protein. The sample shows fewer than 350,000 distinct CDR3 sequences, roughly a sixth of them seen only once. This specimen belongs to a study of Graves' ophthalmopathy and Graves' hyperthyroidism. Study findings and constraints: Most thyroid clonotypes with frequency above 0.001 were detected in blood too.

Patients with other autoimmune diseases, uncontrolled infections, pregnancy or lactation were excluded. There are 15 residues in the CDR3. Germline CDR1 reads PRHDT; CDR2 reads FYEKMQ (reference sequence). V lost 6 bases to trimming and J lost 1 base; unmatched junction nucleotides: 4. The material sequenced was peripheral blood. The chain combines TRBV13 with TRBJ2-2, with 8 bases aligning to TRBD1. This receptor was obtained from an adult man with Graves' ophthalmopathy. The CDR3 DNA follows: TGTGCCAGCAGTAACAGGGGGAAGAACACCGGGGAGCTGTTTTTT. It translates to CASSNRGKNTGELFF.